Listed below are T cell receptor beta chains from one sample, sequenced in a study of ipilimumab plus nivolumab after autologous stem cell transplantation. Assay: immunoSEQ multiplex PCR; the TCRdb copy retains only in-frame clones and omits some. The sample records about 47,000 clones, about 88% being singletons. Specimen: PBMCs, collected in a trial of ipilimumab plus nivolumab as post-transplant consolidation. All receptors come from a male donor with multiple myeloma. The CDR3 runs from the conserved cysteine through the conserved F or W. The order of the fields is clone size, V gene, D gene, J gene, CDR3 protein, CDR3 DNA. A D gene is named only where the DNA matches it firmly. The size entry is marked missing in some rows and otherwise reads once, few, many or a size class.

abundance: NA; v_gene: TRBV5-6; d_gene: NA; j_gene: TRBJ1-2; CDR3aa: CASSLTGTIDYGYTF; CDR3nt: TGTGCCAGCAGCTTGACAGGGACTATTGACTATGGCTACACCTTC
abundance: NA; v_gene: TRBV5-6; d_gene: NA; j_gene: TRBJ1-3; CDR3aa: CASSLEGGNGNTIYF; CDR3nt: TGTGCCAGCAGCTTGGAGGGCGGGAATGGAAACACCATATATTTT
abundance: NA; v_gene: TRBV2; d_gene: NA; j_gene: TRBJ2-1; CDR3aa: CASSASSGGNEQFF; CDR3nt: TGTGCCAGCAGTGCATCGTCCGGAGGCAATGAGCAGTTCTTC
abundance: NA; v_gene: TRBV2; d_gene: NA; j_gene: TRBJ1-1; CDR3aa: CASTREGVRNTEAFF; CDR3nt: TGTGCCAGCACCAGGGAGGGGGTCAGAAACACTGAAGCTTTCTTT
abundance: few; v_gene: TRBV7-9; d_gene: NA; j_gene: TRBJ2-5; CDR3aa: CASSSQRGGQETQYF; CDR3nt: TGTGCCAGCAGCTCCCAAAGGGGCGGCCAAGAGACCCAGTACTTC
abundance: NA; v_gene: TRBV6-1; d_gene: TRBD1; j_gene: TRBJ2-1; CDR3aa: CASSRQGRLNEQFF; CDR3nt: TGTGCCAGCAGCCGACAGGGACGGCTCAATGAGCAGTTCTTC
abundance: NA; v_gene: TRBV7-9; d_gene: NA; j_gene: TRBJ2-1; CDR3aa: CASSLASGGVDEQFF; CDR3nt: TGTGCCAGCAGCTTAGCGTCAGGAGGGGTCGATGAGCAGTTCTTC
abundance: NA; v_gene: TRBV4-1; d_gene: NA; j_gene: TRBJ2-5; CDR3aa: CASSQDLGVGGETQYF; CDR3nt: TGCGCCAGCAGCCAAGATCTGGGGGTAGGAGGAGAGACCCAGTACTTC
abundance: NA; v_gene: TRBV6-6; d_gene: NA; j_gene: TRBJ1-2; CDR3aa: CASRISGLPYGYTF; CDR3nt: TGTGCCAGCAGAATCAGCGGGCTACCTTATGGCTACACCTTC
abundance: NA; v_gene: TRBV28; d_gene: NA; j_gene: TRBJ2-6; CDR3aa: CASSAFTGPNNSGANVLTF; CDR3nt: TGTGCCAGCAGTGCATTCACAGGGCCCAATAACTCTGGGGCCAACGTCCTGACTTTC
abundance: NA; v_gene: TRBV5-1; d_gene: NA; j_gene: TRBJ2-7; CDR3aa: CAPGRGGEQYF; CDR3nt: TGCGCCCCTGGTAGGGGAGGCGAGCAGTACTTC
abundance: NA; v_gene: TRBV5-4; d_gene: TRBD2; j_gene: TRBJ2-1; CDR3aa: CASSLGAGTNDNEQFF; CDR3nt: TGTGCCAGCAGCTTGGGGGCCGGGACTAATGACAATGAGCAGTTCTTC
abundance: NA; v_gene: TRBV4-1; d_gene: NA; j_gene: TRBJ1-2; CDR3aa: CASSQGRSGGGGYTF; CDR3nt: TGCGCCAGCAGCCAAGGACGGAGTGGGGGAGGAGGCTACACCTTC
abundance: NA; v_gene: TRBV5-6; d_gene: TRBD2; j_gene: TRBJ2-5; CDR3aa: CASSGGGAETQYF; CDR3nt: TGTGCCAGCAGCGGCGGGGGGGCAGAGACCCAGTACTTC
abundance: NA; v_gene: TRBV4-3; d_gene: NA; j_gene: TRBJ2-3; CDR3aa: CASSQDWGGQGYPGGTQYF; CDR3nt: TGCGCCAGCAGCCAAGATTGGGGGGGCCAGGGGTATCCCGGTGGTACGCAGTATTTT
abundance: few; v_gene: TRBV9; d_gene: NA; j_gene: TRBJ1-2; CDR3aa: CASSPRGVGGYTF; CDR3nt: TGTGCCAGCAGCCCCCGGGGGGTGGGGGGCTACACCTTC
abundance: NA; v_gene: TRBV7-3; d_gene: NA; j_gene: TRBJ1-1; CDR3aa: CASSPRGVDTEAFF; CDR3nt: TGTGCCAGCAGCCCCCGGGGGGTGGACACTGAAGCTTTCTTT
abundance: NA; v_gene: TRBV29-1; d_gene: NA; j_gene: TRBJ2-5; CDR3aa: CSVEVLMARRTQYF; CDR3nt: TGCAGCGTTGAGGTGCTAATGGCAAGAAGGACCCAGTACTTC
abundance: NA; v_gene: TRBV30; d_gene: NA; j_gene: TRBJ2-1; CDR3aa: CAWSSFLQQFF; CDR3nt: TGTGCCTGGAGTTCGTTCTTACAGCAGTTCTTC
abundance: NA; v_gene: TRBV18; d_gene: NA; j_gene: TRBJ1-6; CDR3aa: CASRVPVNNSPLHF; CDR3nt: TGTGCCAGCCGGGTGCCAGTCAATAATTCACCCCTCCACTTT
abundance: NA; v_gene: TRBV9; d_gene: TRBD1; j_gene: TRBJ1-1; CDR3aa: CASSVGLTGPGAFF; CDR3nt: TGTGCCAGCAGCGTGGGACTGACAGGGCCTGGGGCTTTCTTT
abundance: NA; v_gene: TRBV27; d_gene: NA; j_gene: TRBJ1-2; CDR3aa: CASSANPDSTWGYTF; CDR3nt: TGTGCCAGCAGTGCAAACCCGGACTCCACCTGGGGCTACACCTTC
abundance: NA; v_gene: TRBV28; d_gene: NA; j_gene: TRBJ1-5; CDR3aa: CASSLGGTSNQPQHF; CDR3nt: TGTGCCAGCAGTTTGGGGGGGACGAGCAATCAGCCCCAGCATTTT
abundance: NA; v_gene: TRBV5-1; d_gene: NA; j_gene: TRBJ1-5; CDR3aa: CASSLEGNNQPQHF; CDR3nt: TGCGCCAGCAGCTTGGAAGGGAACAATCAGCCCCAGCATTTT
abundance: NA; v_gene: TRBV5-1; d_gene: NA; j_gene: TRBJ2-7; CDR3aa: CASSFMPGLGSYEQYF; CDR3nt: TGCGCCAGCAGCTTTATGCCGGGACTTGGATCCTACGAGCAGTACTTC
abundance: NA; v_gene: TRBV19; d_gene: NA; j_gene: TRBJ1-2; CDR3aa: CASSPQGQGNYGYTF; CDR3nt: TGTGCCAGTAGTCCTCAGGGTCAGGGTAACTATGGCTACACCTTC
abundance: NA; v_gene: TRBV28; d_gene: NA; j_gene: TRBJ1-2; CDR3aa: CASSLPNQGNGYTF; CDR3nt: TGTGCCAGCAGTTTACCCAACCAGGGCAATGGCTACACCTTC
abundance: few; v_gene: TRBV7-2; d_gene: NA; j_gene: TRBJ2-7; CDR3aa: CASSLHYEQYF; CDR3nt: TGTGCCAGCAGCCTGCACTACGAGCAGTACTTC
abundance: NA; v_gene: TRBV5-6; d_gene: NA; j_gene: TRBJ2-7; CDR3aa: CASSRPSYEQYF; CDR3nt: TGTGCCAGCAGCCGCCCTTCCTACGAGCAGTACTTC
abundance: once; v_gene: TRBV27; d_gene: TRBD1; j_gene: TRBJ1-2; CDR3aa: CASSLGTGGAYGYTF; CDR3nt: TGTGCCAGCAGTTTGGGGACAGGGGGAGCCTATGGCTACACCTTC
abundance: NA; v_gene: TRBV6-5; d_gene: NA; j_gene: TRBJ2-1; CDR3aa: CASRWGQKYNEQFF; CDR3nt: TGTGCCTCTCGATGGGGACAAAAGTACAATGAGCAGTTCTTC
abundance: NA; v_gene: TRBV10-1; d_gene: NA; j_gene: TRBJ2-3; CDR3aa: CASSEGGAGWFTDTQYF; CDR3nt: TGCGCCAGCAGTGAGGGTGGCGCGGGATGGTTTACAGATACGCAGTATTTT
abundance: NA; v_gene: TRBV18; d_gene: NA; j_gene: TRBJ1-5; CDR3aa: CASSPPGIEGVRPQHF; CDR3nt: TGTGCCAGCTCACCACCTGGGATCGAGGGCGTGAGGCCCCAGCATTTT
abundance: NA; v_gene: TRBV5-4; d_gene: TRBD1; j_gene: TRBJ1-5; CDR3aa: CASSLGQGGDQPQHF; CDR3nt: TGTGCCAGCAGCTTAGGACAGGGGGGCGATCAGCCCCAGCATTTT
abundance: once; v_gene: TRBV2; d_gene: NA; j_gene: TRBJ1-4; CDR3aa: CASSLPSIEKLFF; CDR3nt: TGTGCCAGCAGTTTACCAAGTATTGAAAAACTGTTTTTT
abundance: NA; v_gene: TRBV18; d_gene: TRBD1; j_gene: TRBJ2-4; CDR3aa: CASSPGGQGLIQYF; CDR3nt: TGTGCCAGCTCACCAGGAGGACAGGGACTCATTCAGTACTTC
abundance: NA; v_gene: TRBV7-9; d_gene: NA; j_gene: TRBJ2-2; CDR3aa: CASSSLTGELFF; CDR3nt: TGTGCCAGCAGCTCTCTCACCGGGGAGCTGTTTTTT
abundance: NA; v_gene: TRBV5-8; d_gene: NA; j_gene: TRBJ2-7; CDR3aa: CASSLGYEQYF; CDR3nt: TGTGCCAGCAGCTTGGGCTACGAGCAGTACTTC
abundance: NA; v_gene: TRBV4-2; d_gene: NA; j_gene: TRBJ1-4; CDR3aa: CASSTFTGELFF; CDR3nt: TGTGCCAGCAGCACATTTACGGGTGAACTGTTTTTT
abundance: once; v_gene: TRBV5-5; d_gene: TRBD1; j_gene: TRBJ2-5; CDR3aa: CASSQGGAGGRETQYF; CDR3nt: TGTGCCAGCAGCCAGGGGGGCGCAGGGGGCAGAGAGACCCAGTACTTC
abundance: NA; v_gene: TRBV7-9; d_gene: TRBD2; j_gene: TRBJ2-5; CDR3aa: CASSPPPGGETQYF; CDR3nt: TGTGCCAGCAGCCCCCCACCGGGGGGGGAGACCCAGTACTTC
abundance: NA; v_gene: TRBV28; d_gene: TRBD2; j_gene: TRBJ2-5; CDR3aa: CASSSWTSGSMETQYF; CDR3nt: TGTGCCAGCAGTTCGTGGACTAGCGGGAGTATGGAGACCCAGTACTTC
abundance: NA; v_gene: TRBV27; d_gene: NA; j_gene: TRBJ1-3; CDR3aa: CASSTANSGNTIYF; CDR3nt: TGTGCCAGCAGTACGGCGAACTCTGGAAACACCATATATTTT
abundance: few; v_gene: TRBV5-8; d_gene: NA; j_gene: TRBJ1-5; CDR3aa: CASSPRGGQQPQHF; CDR3nt: TGTGCCAGCAGCCCGCGGGGAGGGCAACAGCCCCAGCATTTT
abundance: NA; v_gene: TRBV6-1; d_gene: TRBD1; j_gene: TRBJ2-7; CDR3aa: CASSEAWGQVSYEQYF; CDR3nt: TGTGCCAGCAGTGAAGCCTGGGGACAGGTCTCCTACGAGCAGTACTTC
abundance: NA; v_gene: TRBV7-3; d_gene: TRBD1; j_gene: TRBJ2-5; CDR3aa: CASSPNRGETQYF; CDR3nt: TGTGCCAGCAGCCCGAACAGGGGAGAGACCCAGTACTTC
abundance: NA; v_gene: TRBV21-1; d_gene: NA; j_gene: TRBJ2-2; CDR3aa: CASLEAGELFF; CDR3nt: TGTGCCTCTCTAGAGGCCGGGGAGCTGTTTTTT
abundance: NA; v_gene: TRBV7-9; d_gene: TRBD2; j_gene: TRBJ2-5; CDR3aa: CASKRGSQETQYF; CDR3nt: TGTGCCAGCAAGCGGGGGAGCCAAGAGACCCAGTACTTC
abundance: once; v_gene: TRBV5-1; d_gene: NA; j_gene: TRBJ2-6; CDR3aa: CASSLNAAGSGANVLTF; CDR3nt: TGCGCCAGCAGCTTAAACGCCGCGGGCTCTGGGGCCAACGTCCTGACTTTC
abundance: NA; v_gene: TRBV4-2; d_gene: NA; j_gene: TRBJ1-5; CDR3aa: CASSQDGTLLLDQPQHF; CDR3nt: TGTGCCAGCAGCCAAGACGGGACCCTCTTACTAGATCAGCCCCAGCATTTT
abundance: NA; v_gene: TRBV28; d_gene: NA; j_gene: TRBJ1-1; CDR3aa: CASTSGQGRWVTEAFF; CDR3nt: TGTGCCAGCACCTCTGGGCAGGGGAGGTGGGTCACTGAAGCTTTCTTT
abundance: once; v_gene: TRBV6-6; d_gene: TRBD1; j_gene: TRBJ2-2; CDR3aa: CASRSGTGTGELFF; CDR3nt: TGTGCCAGCAGATCCGGGACAGGGACCGGGGAGCTGTTTTTT
abundance: NA; v_gene: TRBV6-1; d_gene: NA; j_gene: TRBJ1-4; CDR3aa: CASSRQSATNEKLFF; CDR3nt: TGTGCCAGCAGTCGACAGTCTGCAACTAATGAAAAACTGTTTTTT
abundance: NA; v_gene: TRBV6-1; d_gene: NA; j_gene: TRBJ1-5; CDR3aa: CASSEAGTGGEPQHF; CDR3nt: TGTGCCAGCAGTGAGGCCGGGACGGGAGGAGAGCCCCAGCATTTT
abundance: NA; v_gene: TRBV2; d_gene: NA; j_gene: TRBJ2-7; CDR3aa: CASEGRGKGGSYEQYF; CDR3nt: TGTGCCAGCGAGGGACGGGGAAAGGGGGGTTCCTACGAGCAGTACTTC
abundance: NA; v_gene: TRBV10-3; d_gene: TRBD2; j_gene: TRBJ2-3; CDR3aa: CAILAGASDTQYF; CDR3nt: TGTGCCATCCTAGCGGGGGCGTCAGATACGCAGTATTTT
abundance: NA; v_gene: TRBV5-1; d_gene: TRBD1; j_gene: TRBJ1-6; CDR3aa: CASSLPGQGNSPLHF; CDR3nt: TGCGCCAGCAGCTTACCGGGACAGGGAAACTCACCCCTCCACTTT
abundance: NA; v_gene: TRBV11-2; d_gene: TRBD2; j_gene: TRBJ2-3; CDR3aa: CASSSAASGYTDTQYF; CDR3nt: TGTGCCAGCAGCTCGGCCGCTAGCGGATACACAGATACGCAGTATTTT
abundance: NA; v_gene: TRBV28; d_gene: NA; j_gene: TRBJ2-1; CDR3aa: CASSSPGGVSNEQFF; CDR3nt: TGTGCCAGCAGTTCCCCCGGGGGTGTTAGCAATGAGCAGTTCTTC